This T cell receptor beta chain was recorded in a study of blood T cell repertoires in COVID-19. Study summary: Samples came from the United States, Italy and Spain, spanning acute and convalescent COVID-19.

Sample share makes this clone medium-sized. From germline, CDR1 is MNHNY and CDR2 SVGAGI (reference sequence). The CDR3 is made up of 15 amino acids. Trimming removed 2 bases from V and 2 bases from J, with 10 bases in between. In the original processing: From reference gene primer amplification, estimates of nucleated cell counts were derived. Repertoires were generated with immunoSEQ multiplex PCR, while TCRdb's copy carries only in-frame clones and drops some. V and J calls and clone size are those listed in that table; D and trimming were worked out from the DNA. The table lists more than 100,000 clones, about 88% of them singletons, with roughly 6.2% in the top ten.

This clonotype was obtained from a human donor in a cohort sampled during active COVID-19. The sample taken for sequencing was peripheral blood. This sequence joins TRBV6-6 and TRBJ1-3, with D tentatively TRBD1 (6 bases). This CDR3 reads CASSYDRYTGNTIYF. DNA of the CDR3: TGTGCCAGCAGTTACGACAGGTATACTGGAAACACCATATATTTT.